This T cell receptor (beta chain) appears in the sequencing data of a study of CD8+CD57+ T cells in acquired aplastic anemia. Study as a whole: DNA from sorted CD4+ and CD8+ cells averaged roughly 3.2 ug.

Study-level results: Patients and controls had CD8+ Simpson's diversity values that were not significantly distinct.

In regard to this clonotype: Its antigen is still unknown.

V lost 3 bases and J 5 bases, leaving 13 bases between the germline ends. The CDR3 has 14 amino acids. Germline V gene data show CDR1 as SNHLY and CDR2 as FYNNEI. TCR beta VDJ and CDR3 profiling used genomic DNA as template. A single record per CDR3 protein comes from TCRdb applying MiXCR to the reads. The sample shows some 47,000 distinct CDR3 sequences, about three quarters of them seen only once. The sequence was obtained from a human donor in good health, serving as a control. Source material: sorted CD4+, CD8+, or CD8+CD57+ T cells (not recorded which) from PBMCs. V is TRBV2 and J is TRBJ1-2, with D possibly TRBD1 on 6 matching bases. CDR3 sequence reads: CASSEFDRTYGYTF. In nucleotides, the CDR3 is TGTGCCAGCAGTGAGTTTGACAGGACGTATGGCTACACCTTC.